At least ten counts were recorded for the clone carrying this TCR beta chain. Its antigen is unknown. From germline, CDR1 is SGDLS and CDR2 YYNGEE. CDR3 length: 15 amino acids. Trimming cost V 0 bases and J 4 bases, with 11 bases left between them. The sample belongs to a study of T-cell reconstitution after alpha-beta-depleted transplantation in children. Study-wide results and caveats: Some patients showed high day-60 TCRbeta diversity, which derived from surviving recipient T cells and thymic progenitors. T-cell counts and diversity at one year following transplant were attributed mainly to newly produced T cells.

The TCRbeta library was prepared with unique molecular identifiers. TCRdb independently ran MiXCR on the PCR reads; one entry per CDR3 protein. The data show 200,000 to 250,000 distinct CDR3 sequences, approximately 10% seen once. The source was PBMCs, collected before TCRalphabeta/CD19-depleted stem cell transplant. The chain couples TRBV9 to TRBJ2-1, with TRBD2 as a possible D gene (5 bases). The TCR originated in a child younger than two with acute myeloid leukemia, due to receive a stem cell transplant. CDR3 loop: CASSVEGDYYNEQFF. The CDR3 bases are TGTGCCAGCAGCGTAGAGGGAGACTATTACAATGAGCAGTTCTTC.